A selection of T cell receptor beta chains follows, all from one sample in a study of vaccination and CD4 T cells after COVID-19. Each CDR3 protein gets one entry after TCRdb re-called the PCR reads with MiXCR. The sample lists some 21,000 distinct CDR3 sequences; 46% were seen once. These receptors have no known antigen. The starting material was CD4+ T cells from blood, cultured in vitro, obtained about 7 months after SARS-CoV-2 vaccination. The receptors here all came from a human donor who had recovered from COVID-19. CDR3s leave out the opening cysteine and the closing phenylalanine or tryptophan.

j_gene: TRBJ1-1
v_gene: TRBV20-1
CDR3aa: SALPSPNTEAF

j_gene: TRBJ1-1
v_gene: TRBV7-2
CDR3aa: ASRERDGRTEAF

j_gene: TRBJ1-5
v_gene: TRBV7-8
CDR3aa: ASSLALGGTGNQPQH

j_gene: TRBJ2-3
v_gene: TRBV6-1
CDR3aa: ASKLAVSTDTQY

j_gene: TRBJ1-5
v_gene: TRBV6-2/TRBV6-3
CDR3aa: ASSNSNNQPQH

j_gene: TRBJ2-1
v_gene: TRBV2
CDR3aa: ASSEGSGDNEQF

j_gene: TRBJ1-5
v_gene: TRBV15
CDR3aa: ATSRDRNQPQH

j_gene: TRBJ2-7
v_gene: TRBV7-3
CDR3aa: ASSLIPGQVDEQY

j_gene: TRBJ2-3
v_gene: TRBV7-6
CDR3aa: ASSPRGGGITTDTQY

j_gene: TRBJ2-3
v_gene: TRBV20-1
CDR3aa: SALDRGGSTDTQY

j_gene: TRBJ2-5
v_gene: TRBV24-1
CDR3aa: ATSANTREPQETQY

j_gene: TRBJ1-3
v_gene: TRBV20-1
CDR3aa: SARRSNREGNTIY